The next 11 T cell receptor beta chains were all read from a single sample in a study of T cell repertoires in cytomegalovirus infection. From the reads, TCRdb called clonotypes with MiXCR, one entry per CDR3 protein. The table records 750,000 to 950,000 distinct CDR3 sequences, roughly 28% of them present only once. For these receptors, no antigen is known. The sequencing used cultured CD8+ T cells from PBMCs, collected from culture after CMV antigen stimulation. The receptors shown here come from a human donor in good health (CMV status not recorded). Some clones in this sample may be carry-over from other donors' samples.

This chain uses TRBV27 with TRBJ1-1; weak D call: TRBD1 (6 bases). Germline loops: CDR1 MNHEY, CDR2 SMNVEV (reference sequence). V gave up 6 bases and J gave up 0 bases, with 20 bases separating them. The CDR3 totals 17 residues. The CDR3 region has the DNA TGTGCCAGCAGGTACCGGACAGATTTATTTATGAACACTGAAGCTTTCTTT. Translated: CASRYRTDLFMNTEAFF.

V usage is TRBV29-1 and J usage is TRBJ1-2, with D perhaps TRBD1 (5 bases). The CDR3 spans 12 residues. Germline lookup yields CDR1 SQVTM and CDR2 ANQGSEA. V dropped 6 bases and J dropped 5 bases, with 13 bases sitting between them. CDR3 bases: TGCAGCGTCCCGGCGGGGGGGTATGGCTACACCTTC. Encoded protein: CSVPAGGYGYTF.

The rearrangement links TRBV5-6 to TRBJ2-2; D may be TRBD1 (6 bases). The ends were cut back, 4 bases at V and 6 bases at J, with 28 bases in the middle. The CDR3 runs to 19 residues. CDR1 is SGHDT, CDR2 YYEEEE, per germline. The CDR3 loop is CASSRKTGFALPESGELFF. In nucleotides, the CDR3 is TGTGCCAGCAGCCGAAAAACAGGGTTCGCATTACCGGAGTCCGGGGAGCTGTTTTTT. Variable domain in full (rest from reference TRBV5-6 and TRBJ2-2): DAGVTQSPTHLIKTRGQQVTLRCSPKSGHDTVSWYQQALGQGPQFIFQYYEEEERQRGNFPDRFSGHQFPNYSSELNVNALLLGDSALYLCASSRKTGFALPESGELFFGEGSRLTVL.

This rearrangement joins TRBV12-3 or TRBV12-4 to TRBJ2-1; TRBD2 matches at 9 bases. The CDR3 covers 15 residues. Trimming removed 5 bases from V and 5 bases from J; junction bases left unmatched: 7. This CDR3 reads CASSPRASGDNEQFF. CDR3 sequence (DNA): TGTGCCAGCAGTCCACGGGCTAGCGGGGACAATGAGCAGTTCTTC.

There are a few counts of this clonotype. J is TRBJ1-1 and V is TRBV6-2 or TRBV6-3; D gene unclear. This CDR3 has 20 residues. The V gene's germline CDR1 is MNHEY and CDR2 SVGEGT. Trimming shortened V by 2 bases and J by 5 bases, and 30 bases separated the two germline ends. The CDR3 coding sequence is TGTGCCAGCAGTTACCTATGGACCTGGGAGAAGGGTATAAGGAAGACTGAAGCTTTCTTT. Its translation: CASSYLWTWEKGIRKTEAFF.

Worth noting for this clonotype: A much larger clone lies a single base off, so this may be a read error. The V gene is TRBV7-3, the J gene TRBJ2-1; no definite D call. In germline, CDR1 is SGHTA, CDR2 FQGTGA. The V end lost 1 base, the J end lost 6 bases, and 10 bases lay between the germline ends. This CDR3 contains 14 residues. CDR3 sequence: CASSLNLQTNEQFF. The CDR3 DNA reads as TGTGCCAGCAGCTTAAATTTGCAAACCAATGAGCAGTTCTTC.

The chain recombines TRBV10-3 with TRBJ2-1, with 12 positions matching TRBD2. The ends lost 6 bases at V and 8 bases at J; junction bases unmatched: 14. CDR1 and CDR2 (germline): ENHRY, SYGVKD. This CDR3 is 17 amino acids long. The CDR3 is CAISKGLAGGIHDEQFF. In DNA form, the CDR3 reads TGTGCCATCAGCAAAGGTCTAGCGGGGGGGATCCACGATGAGCAGTTCTTC.

This clonotype has a handful of counts. The chain joins TRBV7-6 to TRBJ1-1; TRBD1 matches at 9 bases. Germline V gene data show CDR1 as SGHVS and CDR2 as FNYEAQ. The ends lost 5 bases at V and 0 bases at J; junction bases unmatched: 4. The CDR3 is 15 amino acids. The CDR3 region is CASSTRQGVNTEAFF. In nucleotides, the CDR3 is TGTGCCAGCAGCACCCGACAGGGGGTGAACACTGAAGCTTTCTTT.

This clonotype was counted at least ten times. V and J are TRBV20-1 and TRBJ1-2, with a weak D call TRBD1 (6 bases). From germline, CDR1 is DFQATT and CDR2 SNEGSKA (reference sequence). There are 14 residues in the CDR3. Trimming took off 0 bases at V and 7 bases at J, with 15 bases between the two ends. The CDR3: CSARDWRGTIGYTF. The CDR3 nucleotides read TGCAGTGCTAGAGATTGGAGGGGGACGATTGGCTACACCTTC.

J is TRBJ2-7 and V is TRBV20-1; D could derive from TRBD1 or TRBD2 (6 bases each). Trimming removed 1 base from V and 3 bases from J, with 13 bases in between. The germline V gene encodes CDR1 DFQATT and CDR2 SNEGSKA (reference sequence). The CDR3 consists of 14 residues. CDR3 residues: CSARAGGGRYEQYV. The CDR3 DNA reads TGCAGTGCTAGAGCCGGAGGGGGGCGCTACGAGCAGTACGTC.

This clonotype was seen ten or more times. V is TRBV7-9 and J is TRBJ2-7, with D tentatively TRBD1 (5 bases). V was pared by 3 bases and J by 6 bases, with 9 bases between. Germline V CDR1 and CDR2: SEHNR, FQNEAQ (reference sequence). The CDR3 extends over 12 amino acids. CDR3 sequence: CASSLGHGEQYV. The CDR3 DNA is TGTGCCAGCAGCTTGGGGCATGGCGAGCAGTACGTC.